The 5 T cell receptor beta chains below come from one sample, sequenced in a study of blood T cell repertoires in COVID-19 (dated by TCRdb to about 2020). The method behind the library was the immunoSEQ multiplex PCR assay. TCRdb provides this immuneACCESS table in a form limited to in-frame rearrangements. Some clones are lacking; in checked studies, under half of them reflect an unresolved V gene, and why the rest are absent is not known. The sample table records about 38,000 clones; 87% of these occur just once. Of the sample, under 5% is held by the ten largest clones. Sequencing was carried out using peripheral blood. The receptors come from a man aged 55 to 70 with COVID-19, enrolled during active disease.

The V and J genes are TRBV19 and TRBJ1-6; D remains ambiguous. Trimming left V 3 bases short and J 4 bases short, with 19 bases between. Germline loops: CDR1 LNHDA, CDR2 SQIVND (reference sequence). The CDR3 has 18 amino acids. CDR3 residues: CASSIEEDRVGYNSPLHF. In nucleotides, the CDR3 is TGTGCCAGTAGTATCGAGGAGGACCGAGTTGGATATAATTCACCCCTCCACTTT.

CDR3 region: CASSRGQQETQYF. DNA of the CDR3: TGTGCCAGTAGTAGGGGACAGCAAGAGACCCAGTACTTC. J is TRBJ2-5 and V is TRBV19; 7 bases fit TRBD1. Germline trimming cut 4 bases from V and 2 bases from J; bases unmatched to any gene: 1. From germline, CDR1 is LNHDA and CDR2 SQIVND (reference sequence). The CDR3 has 13 residues.

The CDR3 coding sequence is TGTGCCAGCAGCTTAGCTCCGAGACAGGGGCCCCACGAGCAGTACTTC. It translates to CASSLAPRQGPHEQYF. This chain links TRBV7-8 with TRBJ2-7; 8 positions match TRBD1. The V and J ends lost 0 bases and 5 bases, in that order; junction bases with no gene match: 9. Per germline, CDR1 SGHVS and CDR2 FQNEAQ. This CDR3 contains 16 residues.

The rearrangement links TRBV9 to TRBJ1-1, with D tentatively TRBD1 (6 bases). This CDR3 has 12 residues. Germline assignment: CDR1 SGDLS and CDR2 YYNGEE. The V end lost 8 bases, the J end lost 6 bases, and 14 bases lay between the germline ends. CDR3 protein: CARGGGSAEAFF. The CDR3 DNA sequence: TGTGCCAGGGGAGGGGGAAGCGCTGAAGCTTTCTTT.

This chain connects TRBV3-1 (or the pseudogene TRBV3-2) to TRBJ2-2, with 10 bases that match TRBD2. This CDR3 has 17 residues. V lost 1 base, J lost 6 bases, and 8 bases stayed unmatched. The germline V gene has CDR1 LGHDT and CDR2 YNNKEL (reference sequence). The CDR3 here is CASSQGTGLAIAGELFF. In nucleotides, the CDR3 is TGTGCCAGCAGCCAAGGGACGGGACTAGCGATCGCCGGGGAGCTGTTTTTT.